A selection of T cell receptor beta chains follows, all from one sample in a study of cytomegalovirus exposure and HLA in healthy donors. TCRdb's table, derived via immunoSEQ multiplex PCR, lists solely in-frame clones and lacks some. The sample contains 100,000 to 150,000 clones, around 75% of which appear only once. The sequenced sample consisted of PBMCs. These TCRs come from a woman in her 50s in good health and CMV-seronegative. Both conserved end residues are part of each CDR3.

V gene	J gene	CDR3 protein
TRBV11-1	TRBJ2-2	CASSSTVRGAGELFF
TRBV28	TRBJ1-6	CASSSLGAGPNSPLHF
TRBV6-1	TRBJ2-5	CASREGQGISYF
TRBV20-1	TRBJ1-1	CSASRNTEAFF
TRBV15	TRBJ1-6	CATSRGQGGNSPLHF
TRBV19	TRBJ2-6	CASTRALSGANVLTF
TRBV6-5	TRBJ1-2	CASSTRGGNYGYTF
TRBV2	TRBJ2-3	CASSESVTQYF
TRBV10-2	TRBJ2-5	CASSDGLAGLVFETQYF
TRBV6-6	TRBJ2-2	CASSRTSVGSTGELFF
TRBV4-1	TRBJ2-7	CASSPTTGEYSEQYF
TRBV4-2	TRBJ2-7	CASSQDLAGEGEQYF
TRBV11-1	-	CASATGGPEQYF
TRBV19	TRBJ1-3	CASSWREESGNTIYF
TRBV6-5	TRBJ2-5	CASSYDIQETQYF